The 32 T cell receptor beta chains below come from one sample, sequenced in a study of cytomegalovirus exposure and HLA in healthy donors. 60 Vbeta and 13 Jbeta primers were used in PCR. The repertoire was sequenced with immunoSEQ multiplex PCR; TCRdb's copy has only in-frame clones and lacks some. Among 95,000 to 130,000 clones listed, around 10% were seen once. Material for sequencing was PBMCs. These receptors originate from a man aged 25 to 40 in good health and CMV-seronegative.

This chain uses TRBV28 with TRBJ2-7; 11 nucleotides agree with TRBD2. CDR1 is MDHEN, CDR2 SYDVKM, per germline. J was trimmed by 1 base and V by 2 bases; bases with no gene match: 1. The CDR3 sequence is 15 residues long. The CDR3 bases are TGTGCCAGCAGTTTACTAGCGGGAGGATCCTACGAGCAGTACTTC. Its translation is CASSLLAGGSYEQYF.

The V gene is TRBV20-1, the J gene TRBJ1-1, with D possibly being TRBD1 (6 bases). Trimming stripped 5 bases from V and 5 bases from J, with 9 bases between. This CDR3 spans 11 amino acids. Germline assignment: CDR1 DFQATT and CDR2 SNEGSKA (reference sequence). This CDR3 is CSAFDRTEAFF. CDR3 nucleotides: TGCAGTGCTTTTGACAGGACTGAAGCTTTCTTT.

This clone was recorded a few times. The CDR3 sequence: CAWSAGTGLDYGYTF. DNA for the CDR3: TGTGCCTGGAGTGCCGGGACAGGGTTAGATTATGGCTACACCTTC. The V and J genes are TRBV30 and TRBJ1-2, with 9 nucleotides matching TRBD1. The germline CDR1 and CDR2 sequences are GTSNPN and SVGIG (reference sequence). Losses at the gene ends were 1 base for V and 5 bases for J; bases not matched to a gene: 8. The CDR3 is 15 residues long.

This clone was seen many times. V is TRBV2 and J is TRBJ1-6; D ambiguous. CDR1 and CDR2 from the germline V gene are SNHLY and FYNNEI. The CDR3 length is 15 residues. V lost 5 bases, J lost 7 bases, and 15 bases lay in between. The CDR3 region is CASSSTLSPNSPLHF. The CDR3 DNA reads TGTGCCAGCAGTTCCACGCTATCTCCCAATTCACCCCTCCACTTT.

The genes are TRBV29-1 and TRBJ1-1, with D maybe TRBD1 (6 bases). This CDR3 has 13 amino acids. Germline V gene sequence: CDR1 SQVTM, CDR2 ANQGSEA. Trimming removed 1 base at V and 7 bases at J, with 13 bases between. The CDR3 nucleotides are TGCAGCGTTGAAGTGCCGGACAGATATGAAGCTTTCTTT. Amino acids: CSVEVPDRYEAFF.

The chain's CDR3 is CASLESIGEKLFF. The CDR3 nucleotides read TGTGCCAGCCTGGAATCTATCGGGGAAAAACTGTTTTTT. V and J are TRBV18 and TRBJ1-4; D ambiguous. There are 13 residues in the CDR3. CDR1 and CDR2 (germline): KGHSH, LQKENI. V lost 8 bases to trimming and J lost 8 bases, with 15 bases between them.

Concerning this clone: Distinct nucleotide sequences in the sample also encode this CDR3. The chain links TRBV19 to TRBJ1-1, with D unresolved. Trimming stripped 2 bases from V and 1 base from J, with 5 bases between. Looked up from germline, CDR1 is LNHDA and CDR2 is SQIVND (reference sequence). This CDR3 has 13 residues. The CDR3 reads CASSIRGNTEAFF. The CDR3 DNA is TGTGCCAGTAGTATACGCGGGAACACTGAAGCTTTCTTT.

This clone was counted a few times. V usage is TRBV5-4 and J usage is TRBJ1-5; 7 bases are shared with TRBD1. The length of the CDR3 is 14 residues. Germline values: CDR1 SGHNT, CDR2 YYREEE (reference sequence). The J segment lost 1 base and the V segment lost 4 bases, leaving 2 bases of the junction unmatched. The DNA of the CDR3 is TGTGCCAGCAGCCCAGGGGGGAGCAATCAGCCCCAGCATTTT. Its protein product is CASSPGGSNQPQHF.

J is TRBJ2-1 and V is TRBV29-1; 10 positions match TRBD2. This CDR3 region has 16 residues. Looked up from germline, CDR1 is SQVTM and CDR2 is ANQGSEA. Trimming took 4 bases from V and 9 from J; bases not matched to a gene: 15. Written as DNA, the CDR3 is TGCAGCGTTGCTGGGGGCGCTGCTAGCGGGAGCGGTGAGCAGTTCTTC. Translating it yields CSVAGGAASGSGEQFF.

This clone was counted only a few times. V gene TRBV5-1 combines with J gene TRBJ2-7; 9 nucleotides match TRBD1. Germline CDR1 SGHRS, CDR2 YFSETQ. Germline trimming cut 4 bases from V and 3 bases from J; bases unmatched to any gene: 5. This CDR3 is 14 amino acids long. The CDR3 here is CASSIGQGIYEQYF. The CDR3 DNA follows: TGCGCCAGCAGCATAGGACAGGGGATCTACGAGCAGTACTTC.

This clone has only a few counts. The CDR3 here is CAWSGSNTEAFF. In nucleotides, the CDR3 is TGTGCCTGGAGTGGTAGCAACACTGAAGCTTTCTTT. This sequence joins TRBV30 and TRBJ1-1; no definite D call. CDR3 length: 12 amino acids. Germline CDR1 and CDR2: GTSNPN and SVGIG (reference sequence). V gave up 1 base and J gave up 2 bases, with 5 bases separating them.

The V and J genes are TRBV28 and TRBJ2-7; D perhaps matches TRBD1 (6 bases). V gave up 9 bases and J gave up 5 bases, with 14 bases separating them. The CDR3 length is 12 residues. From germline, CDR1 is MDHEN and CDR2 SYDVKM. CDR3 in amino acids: CARPGTLDEQYF. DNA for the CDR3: TGTGCCAGACCCGGGACACTCGACGAGCAGTACTTC.

As DNA, the CDR3 is TGCGCCAGCAGCCAAGCCCCGGGACAGGTCCACACCGGGGAGCTGTTTTTT. Protein sequence: CASSQAPGQVHTGELFF. V is TRBV4-1 and J is TRBJ2-2, with 8 positions matching TRBD1. The germline gives CDR1 MGHRA, CDR2 YSYEKL. The CDR3 consists of 17 residues. V was clipped by 1 base and J by 3 bases; unmatched bases: 7.

The CDR3 DNA reads as TGTGCCACCAGCTCGGGGGGACGGCGGGAGTTTAACAATGAGCAGTTCTTC. Protein product: CATSSGGRREFNNEQFF. This rearrangement joins TRBV15 to TRBJ2-1; 7 nucleotides align to TRBD2. Germline lookup yields CDR1 LNHNV and CDR2 YYDKDF (reference sequence). The length of the CDR3 is 17 residues. J was trimmed by 5 bases and V by 5 bases; bases with no gene match: 15.

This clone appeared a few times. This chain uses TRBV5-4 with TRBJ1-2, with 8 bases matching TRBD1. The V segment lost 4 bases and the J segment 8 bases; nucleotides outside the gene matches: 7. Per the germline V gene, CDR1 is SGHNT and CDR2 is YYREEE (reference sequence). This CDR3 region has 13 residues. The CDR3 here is CASSLTGVEGYTF. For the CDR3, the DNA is TGTGCCAGCAGCCTGACAGGGGTGGAAGGCTACACCTTC.

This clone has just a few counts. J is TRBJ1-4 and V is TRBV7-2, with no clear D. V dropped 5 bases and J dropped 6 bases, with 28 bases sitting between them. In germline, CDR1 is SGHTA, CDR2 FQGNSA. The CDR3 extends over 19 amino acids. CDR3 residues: CASSKRGPWRGQLDEKLFF. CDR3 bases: TGTGCCAGCAGCAAACGCGGGCCCTGGCGCGGCCAACTCGATGAAAAACTGTTTTTT.

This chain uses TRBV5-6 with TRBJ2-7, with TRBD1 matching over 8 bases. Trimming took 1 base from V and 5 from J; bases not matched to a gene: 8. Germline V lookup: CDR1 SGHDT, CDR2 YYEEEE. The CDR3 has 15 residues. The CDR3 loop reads CASSLFSGGINEQYF. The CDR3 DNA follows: TGTGCCAGCAGCTTGTTCTCAGGGGGCATAAACGAGCAGTACTTC.

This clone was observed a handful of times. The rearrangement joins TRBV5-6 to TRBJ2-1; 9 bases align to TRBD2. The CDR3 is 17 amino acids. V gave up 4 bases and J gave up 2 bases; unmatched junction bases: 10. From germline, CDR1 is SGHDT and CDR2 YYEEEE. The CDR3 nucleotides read TGTGCCAGCAGCCACGCTGCGGGAGGGCCCCCCTACAATGAGCAGTTCTTC. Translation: CASSHAAGGPPYNEQFF.

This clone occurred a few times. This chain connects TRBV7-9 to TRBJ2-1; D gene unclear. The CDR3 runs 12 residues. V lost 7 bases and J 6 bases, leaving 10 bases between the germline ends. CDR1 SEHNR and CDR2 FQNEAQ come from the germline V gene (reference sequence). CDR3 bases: TGTGCCAGCACCCTGAACAGCAATGAGCAGTTCTTC. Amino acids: CASTLNSNEQFF.

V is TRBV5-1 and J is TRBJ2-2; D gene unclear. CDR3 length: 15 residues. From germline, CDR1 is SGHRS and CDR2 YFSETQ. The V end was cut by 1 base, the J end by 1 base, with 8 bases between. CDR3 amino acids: CASSLSNLNTGELFF. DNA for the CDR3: TGCGCCAGCAGCTTGAGCAACCTGAACACCGGGGAGCTGTTTTTT. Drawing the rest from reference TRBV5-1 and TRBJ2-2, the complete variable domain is KAGVTQTPRYLIKTRGQQVTLSCSPISGHRSVSWYQQTPGQGLQFLFEYFSETQRNKGNFPGRFSGRQFSNSRSEMNVSTLELGDSALYLCASSLSNLNTGELFFGEGSRLTVL.

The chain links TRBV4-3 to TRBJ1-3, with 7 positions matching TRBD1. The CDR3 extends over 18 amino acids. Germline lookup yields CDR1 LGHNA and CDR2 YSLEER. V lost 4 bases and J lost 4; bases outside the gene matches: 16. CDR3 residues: CASSRPSNRGLYGNTIYF. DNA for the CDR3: TGCGCCAGCAGCCGGCCATCTAACAGGGGTCTTTACGGAAACACCATATATTTT.

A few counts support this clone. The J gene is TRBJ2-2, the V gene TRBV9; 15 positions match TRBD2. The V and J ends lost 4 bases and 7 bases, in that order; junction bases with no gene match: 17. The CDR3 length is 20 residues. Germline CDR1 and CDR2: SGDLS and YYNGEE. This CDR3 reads CASSKAGTSGGSWWNGELFF. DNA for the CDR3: TGTGCCAGCAGCAAGGCCGGGACTAGCGGGGGGTCGTGGTGGAACGGGGAGCTGTTTTTT.

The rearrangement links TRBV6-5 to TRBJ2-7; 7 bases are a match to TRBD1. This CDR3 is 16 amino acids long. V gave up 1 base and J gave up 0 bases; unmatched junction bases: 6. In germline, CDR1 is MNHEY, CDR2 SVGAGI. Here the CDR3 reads CASSYLASGGSYEQYF. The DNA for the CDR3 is TGTGCCAGCAGTTACTTAGCGTCAGGGGGCTCCTACGAGCAGTACTTC.

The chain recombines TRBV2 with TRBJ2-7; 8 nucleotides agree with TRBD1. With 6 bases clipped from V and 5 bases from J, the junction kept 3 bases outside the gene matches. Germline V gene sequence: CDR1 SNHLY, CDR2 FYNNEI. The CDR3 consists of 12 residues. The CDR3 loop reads CASRDRGNEQYF. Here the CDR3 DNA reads TGTGCCAGCAGAGACAGGGGAAACGAGCAGTACTTC.

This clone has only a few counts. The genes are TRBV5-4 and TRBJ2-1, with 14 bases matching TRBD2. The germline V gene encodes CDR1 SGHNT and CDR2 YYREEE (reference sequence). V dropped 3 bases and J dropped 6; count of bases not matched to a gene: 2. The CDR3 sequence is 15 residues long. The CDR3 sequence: CASSSGLAGANEQFF. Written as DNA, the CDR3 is TGTGCCAGCAGCTCGGGACTAGCGGGAGCCAATGAGCAGTTCTTC.

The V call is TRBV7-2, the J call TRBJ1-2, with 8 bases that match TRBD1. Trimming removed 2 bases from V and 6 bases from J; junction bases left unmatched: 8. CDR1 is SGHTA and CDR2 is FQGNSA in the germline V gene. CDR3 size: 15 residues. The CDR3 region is CASSLMSGGWHGYTF. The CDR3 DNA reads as TGTGCCAGCAGCTTAATGTCAGGGGGCTGGCATGGCTACACCTTC.

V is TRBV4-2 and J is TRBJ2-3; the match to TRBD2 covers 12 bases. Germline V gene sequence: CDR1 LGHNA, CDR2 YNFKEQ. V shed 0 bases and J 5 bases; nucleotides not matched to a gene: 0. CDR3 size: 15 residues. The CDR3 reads CASSQEGLAGDTQYF. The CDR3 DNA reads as TGTGCCAGCAGCCAAGAGGGACTAGCGGGAGATACGCAGTATTTT.

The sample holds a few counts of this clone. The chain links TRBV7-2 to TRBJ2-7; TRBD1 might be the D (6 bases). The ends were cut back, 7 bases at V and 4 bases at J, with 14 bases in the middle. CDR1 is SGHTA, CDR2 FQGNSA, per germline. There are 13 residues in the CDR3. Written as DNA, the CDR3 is TGTGCCAGCAATAAATATCAGGGGTACGAGCAGTACTTC. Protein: CASNKYQGYEQYF.

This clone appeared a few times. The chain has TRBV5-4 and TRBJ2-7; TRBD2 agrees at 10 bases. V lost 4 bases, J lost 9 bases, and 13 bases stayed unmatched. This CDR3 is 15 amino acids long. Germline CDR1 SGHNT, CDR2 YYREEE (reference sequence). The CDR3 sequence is CASSSQREGRVGQYF. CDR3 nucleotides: TGTGCCAGCAGCAGCCAGCGGGAGGGCCGAGTGGGGCAGTACTTC. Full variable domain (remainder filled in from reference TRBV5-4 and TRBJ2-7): ETGVTQSPTHLIKTRGQQVTLRCSSQSGHNTVSWYQQALGQGPQFIFQYYREEENGRGNFPPRFSGLQFPNYSSELNVNALELDDSALYLCASSSQREGRVGQYFGPGTRLTVT.

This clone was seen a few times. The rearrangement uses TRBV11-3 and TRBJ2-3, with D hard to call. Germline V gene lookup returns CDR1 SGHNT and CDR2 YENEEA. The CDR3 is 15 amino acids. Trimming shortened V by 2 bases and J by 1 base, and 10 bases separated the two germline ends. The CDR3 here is CASSLSGRGTDTQYF. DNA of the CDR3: TGTGCCAGCAGCTTATCCGGCCGGGGCACAGATACGCAGTATTTT. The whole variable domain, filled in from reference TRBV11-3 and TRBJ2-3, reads EAGVVQSPRYKIIEKKQPVAFWCNPISGHNTLYWYLQNLGQGPELLIRYENEEAVDDSQLPKDRFSAERLKGVDSTLKIQPAELGDSAVYLCASSLSGRGTDTQYFGPGTRLTVL.

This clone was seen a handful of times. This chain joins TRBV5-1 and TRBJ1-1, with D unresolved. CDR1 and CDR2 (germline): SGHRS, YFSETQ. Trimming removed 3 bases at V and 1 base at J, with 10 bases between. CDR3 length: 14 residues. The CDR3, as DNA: TGCGCCAGCAGCTACTCTCTTCAGAACACTGAAGCTTTCTTT. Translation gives CASSYSLQNTEAFF.

CDR3 coding DNA: TGTGCCAGCAGCTCCGGAAGGGGTAACTATGGCTACACCTTC. Protein sequence: CASSSGRGNYGYTF. The chain uses TRBV28 and TRBJ1-2; maybe TRBD1 (5 bases). Trimming pared 6 bases from V and 1 base from J, leaving 12 bases between. This CDR3 comprises 14 residues. The germline V gene has CDR1 MDHEN and CDR2 SYDVKM.